The present T cell receptor (beta chain) was sequenced within a study of blood T cell repertoires in COVID-19. Across the whole study: The samples span acute and convalescent COVID-19 from the United States, Italy and Spain. PBMCs, B-cell-depleted T cells, or T cells were the source of the cDNA or gDNA that made up the material.

This clone showed up just a few times. TCRdb keeps only in-frame clones here, not all; method: immunoSEQ multiplex PCR. In the table there are roughly 200,000 clones, 85% to 90% of which are singletons. Deletions cut 3 bases from V and 7 bases from J, with 13 bases between. This CDR3 comprises 14 residues. Germline V gene data show CDR1 as SGHAT and CDR2 as FQNNGV. Participants were aged about 18 to 89 years from roughly 26 US areas. Recovered status applied to Cohort 3 donors who had two consecutive negative PCRs. It also applied to those with clearance or with symptom resolution. The chain is built from TRBV11-2 and TRBJ2-1; D gene unclear. The TCR originated in a man aged 25 to 40 who had recovered from COVID-19. Sample: PBMCs or T cells enriched from blood (not recorded which). As DNA, the CDR3 is TGTGCCAGCAGCTTCATGGTAGCTTGGAATGAGCAGTTCTTC. It codes for CASSFMVAWNEQFF.